The 26 T cell receptor beta chains in this list originate from one sample, sequenced in a study of OX40 agonist ivuxolimab in advanced cancers. The library came from the immunoSEQ multiplex PCR assay. The table was pulled from immuneACCESS by TCRdb, which kept in-frame rearrangements only. Such tables lose some clones; where checked, under half of the loss comes from unresolved V genes, and the rest has no known cause. Counted in this sample were some 63,000 clones; less than 90% of them appeared once. Jointly, the top ten make up 27% of the sample. Sequencing was performed on CD4+ or CD8+ T cells sorted from blood, taken in a trial of the OX40 agonist ivuxolimab. The receptor source for this set is an adult with an advanced solid tumor such as melanoma, head and neck, liver or kidney cancer.

The chain joins TRBV7-8 to TRBJ2-1; D call uncertain. The CDR3 spans 16 residues. Trimming took 5 bases from V and 1 from J, leaving 15 bases between them. Per the germline V gene, CDR1 is SGHVS and CDR2 is FQNEAQ. CDR3 sequence (DNA): TGTGCCAGCAGCAAGACAAGGTTGGGATCCTACAATGAGCAGTTCTTC. Its protein product is CASSKTRLGSYNEQFF.

The chain joins TRBV6-1 to TRBJ1-1; D is uncertain. CDR1 and CDR2 (germline): MNHNS, SASEGT. Trimming shortened V by 0 bases and J by 12 bases, and 11 bases separated the two germline ends. There are 12 residues in the CDR3. The CDR3 loop is CASSEAGIISFF. The CDR3 region has the DNA TGTGCCAGCAGTGAAGCAGGGATTATTTCTTTCTTT.

The chain has TRBV28 and TRBJ2-4; 7 bases agree with TRBD1. CDR3 length: 14 residues. V gave up 7 bases and J gave up 2 bases; unmatched junction bases: 5. The germline CDR1 and CDR2 sequences are MDHEN and SYDVKM. CDR3 amino acids: CASTLTGTKNIQYF. Written as DNA, the CDR3 is TGTGCCAGCACCCTGACAGGGACCAAAAACATTCAGTACTTC.

This clone was counted a single time. The chain recombines TRBV12-5 with TRBJ2-5; 7 nucleotides agree with TRBD1. The CDR3 is 13 amino acids. J lost 3 bases, V lost 6 bases, and 4 bases had no gene match. Germline CDR1 reads LGHNT; CDR2 reads FRNRAP. CDR3 coding DNA: TGTGCTAGTGGCAAAGGGACAGAAGAGACCCAGTACTTC. Encoded protein: CASGKGTEETQYF.

The chain recombines TRBV28 with TRBJ1-6, with 9 bases aligning to TRBD1. V shed 5 bases and J 9 bases; nucleotides not matched to a gene: 14. This CDR3 spans 17 amino acids. Germline V CDR1 and CDR2: MDHEN, SYDVKM. The DNA for the CDR3 is TGTGCCAGCAGTCCGTCAACGGGGACAGGGCATGGTTCACCCCTCCACTTT. Its translation: CASSPSTGTGHGSPLHF. The full variable domain, with the rest looked up from reference TRBV28 and TRBJ1-6, is DVKVTQSSRYLVKRTGEKVFLECVQDMDHENMFWYRQDPGLGLRLIYFSYDVKMKEKGDIPEGYSVSREKKERFSLILESASTNQTSMYLCASSPSTGTGHGSPLHFGNGTRLTVT.

V and J are TRBV2 and TRBJ1-2, with D unclear. Germline CDR1 is SNHLY and CDR2 is FYNNEI. Trimming took 2 bases from V and 4 from J, leaving 8 bases between them. This CDR3 has 13 residues. Here the CDR3 reads CASSENSLYGYTF. The CDR3 DNA is TGTGCCAGCAGTGAAAACAGCCTCTATGGCTACACCTTC.

The chain joins TRBV6-1 to TRBJ1-2, with D uncertain. V shed 2 bases and J shed 4 bases, with 5 bases lying between them. This CDR3 has 12 residues. Germline V lookup: CDR1 MNHNS, CDR2 SASEGT. The CDR3 sequence: CASSERLYGYTF. CDR3 DNA: TGTGCCAGCAGTGAAAGACTCTATGGCTACACCTTC.

The chain links TRBV5-8 to TRBJ2-1; perhaps TRBD1 as D (6 bases). V lost 2 bases to trimming and J lost 0 bases, with 15 bases between them. Germline V gene sequence: CDR1 SGHTS, CDR2 YDEGEE. This CDR3 contains 17 residues. In DNA, the CDR3 is TGTGCCAGCAGCTTTGGAACTTCGACAGGCTCCTACAATGAGCAGTTCTTC. Translation gives CASSFGTSTGSYNEQFF. Full variable domain (rest looked up from reference TRBV5-8 and TRBJ2-1): EAGVTQSPTHLIKTRGQQATLRCSPISGHTSVYWYQQALGLGLQFLLWYDEGEERNRGNFPPRFSGRQFPNYSSELNVNALELEDSALYLCASSFGTSTGSYNEQFFGPGTRLTVL.

The J gene is TRBJ1-4, the V gene TRBV19; 11 nucleotides match TRBD1. In germline, CDR1 is LNHDA, CDR2 SQIVND (reference sequence). The CDR3 totals 16 residues. V was pared by 5 bases and J by 2 bases, with 4 bases of the junction left unmatched. This CDR3 is CASSGQGAGTNEKLFF. The CDR3 DNA reads TGTGCCAGTAGTGGACAGGGGGCCGGGACTAATGAAAAACTGTTTTTT.

V is TRBV19 and J is TRBJ2-1; 10 nucleotides agree with TRBD2. This CDR3 is 15 amino acids long. V shed 4 bases, J shed 8 bases, and the junction held 8 bases outside the gene matches. Germline values: CDR1 LNHDA, CDR2 SQIVND (reference sequence). The CDR3 loop is CASSRGLAHFYEQFF. As DNA, the CDR3 is TGTGCCAGTAGTAGGGGACTAGCGCACTTCTATGAGCAGTTCTTC.

The chain employs TRBV19 and TRBJ2-3; perhaps TRBD1 as D (6 bases). Germline V gene sequence: CDR1 LNHDA, CDR2 SQIVND (reference sequence). V was cut by 5 bases and J by 8 bases, with 17 bases left in between. This CDR3 is built from 14 residues. The CDR3 nucleotides are TGTGCCAGTAGTGCCTGGGGGCCCGAGGGTACGCAGTATTTT. It translates to CASSAWGPEGTQYF.

This clone has just a few counts. The chain couples TRBV19 to TRBJ2-3; 8 bases align to TRBD1. The CDR3 runs 17 residues. V lost 1 base to trimming and J lost 0 bases; unmatched junction nucleotides: 6. The germline CDR1 and CDR2 sequences are LNHDA and SQIVND (reference sequence). CDR3 residues: CASSIGYGQGSTDTQYF. In DNA form, the CDR3 reads TGTGCCAGTAGTATAGGTTACGGACAGGGAAGCACAGATACGCAGTATTTT.

This chain joins TRBV5-6 and TRBJ2-7; 7 positions agree with TRBD1. Trimming took 4 bases from V and 2 from J; bases not matched to a gene: 3. CDR1 is SGHDT and CDR2 is YYEEEE in the germline V gene. CDR3 size: 13 residues. The CDR3 here is CASSRDRAYEQYF. CDR3 DNA sequence: TGTGCCAGCAGCCGAGACAGGGCCTACGAGCAGTACTTC.

The chain recombines TRBV11-2 with TRBJ2-1; 8 bases are shared with TRBD1. The V and J ends lost 5 bases and 7 bases, in that order; junction bases with no gene match: 10. CDR1 and CDR2 (germline): SGHAT, FQNNGV. This CDR3 region has 15 residues. The DNA of the CDR3 is TGTGCCAGCAGCCCCTGGGCAGGGGGCATGAATGAGCAGTTCTTC. Its protein product is CASSPWAGGMNEQFF.

The chain couples TRBV28 to TRBJ1-1; tentative D call: TRBD1 (6 bases). Trimming removed 4 bases at V and 7 bases at J, with 22 bases between. The CDR3 consists of 16 residues. The V gene's germline CDR1 is MDHEN and CDR2 SYDVKM. CDR3 DNA: TGTGCCAGCAGTTATACAGGGCCTATTACACGGAGTGAAGCTTTCTTT. Amino acid sequence: CASSYTGPITRSEAFF.

The J gene is TRBJ1-2, the V gene TRBV7-8; D not resolved. This CDR3 contains 16 residues. V shed 5 bases and J shed 7 bases, with 23 bases lying between them. CDR1 SGHVS and CDR2 FQNEAQ come from the germline V gene. CDR3 sequence: CASSLRRGMGTAGYTF. CDR3 DNA sequence: TGTGCCAGCAGCCTTAGGCGGGGTATGGGAACTGCTGGCTACACCTTC.

This sequence joins TRBV5-1 and TRBJ1-1; a possible D gene is TRBD1 (5 bases). Germline V gene lookup returns CDR1 SGHRS and CDR2 YFSETQ. The CDR3 has 14 residues. V lost 3 bases to trimming and J lost 3 bases, with 12 bases between them. The CDR3 loop reads CASSSLIRDTEAFF. The CDR3 coding sequence is TGCGCCAGCAGCTCCCTGATCAGGGACACTGAAGCTTTCTTT.

CDR3 in DNA: TGTGCCACCAGCATTCTGGGACAACTGTCGGAGCAGTACTTC. Encoded protein: CATSILGQLSEQYF. This chain links TRBV15 with TRBJ2-7, with D maybe TRBD1 (6 bases). This CDR3 is built from 14 residues. Germline CDR1 is LNHNV and CDR2 is YYDKDF (reference sequence). Trimming took off 4 bases at V and 7 bases at J, with 17 bases between the two ends.

The chain couples TRBV7-2 to TRBJ2-1; D unclear. Germline V gene sequence: CDR1 SGHTA, CDR2 FQGNSA. The V gene lost 1 base and the J gene lost 6 bases, with 10 bases spanning the gap. The CDR3 consists of 14 residues. CDR3 bases: TGTGCCAGCAGCTTAGAAGGACGGTTCAATGAGCAGTTCTTC. It translates to CASSLEGRFNEQFF.

The J gene is TRBJ2-5, the V gene TRBV14; possibly TRBD1 for D (6 bases). The J call may be faulty, since TRBJ2-7 better matches the DNA end. Germline V gives CDR1 SGHDN, CDR2 FVKESK. CDR3 length: 16 residues. The CDR3 bases are TGTGCCATCCCACCCCGATCACAGGGTCATTCCTACGAGCAGTACTTC. It specifies CAIPPRSQGHSYEQYF.

The rearrangement uses TRBV5-8 and TRBJ2-5; unclear D gene. The CDR3 sequence is 14 residues long. V was cut by 0 bases and J by 4 bases, with 10 bases left in between. Germline loops: CDR1 SGHTS, CDR2 YDEGEE. CDR3 region: CASSLAGSRETQYF. The CDR3 DNA follows: TGTGCCAGCAGCTTGGCGGGTTCTCGAGAGACCCAGTACTTC. The full variable domain, rest sourced from reference TRBV5-8 and TRBJ2-5, is EAGVTQSPTHLIKTRGQQATLRCSPISGHTSVYWYQQALGLGLQFLLWYDEGEERNRGNFPPRFSGRQFPNYSSELNVNALELEDSALYLCASSLAGSRETQYFGPGTRLLVL.

The gene calls are TRBV28 and TRBJ1-2, with D possibly TRBD1 on 6 matching bases. The V and J ends lost 1 base and 8 bases respectively, with 14 bases between them. Germline assignment: CDR1 MDHEN and CDR2 SYDVKM. This CDR3 comprises 14 residues. Here the CDR3 reads CASSLSFQGSGYTF. The CDR3 region has the DNA TGTGCCAGCAGTTTATCGTTTCAGGGGTCGGGCTACACCTTC.

V is TRBV5-6 and J is TRBJ2-3; no reliable D call. V was pared by 3 bases and J by 6 bases, with 5 bases between. There are 11 residues in the CDR3. The V gene's germline CDR1 is SGHDT and CDR2 YYEEEE. The CDR3 DNA reads as TGTGCCAGCAGCTATCGGGATACGCAGTATTTT. Translated, it gives CASSYRDTQYF.

The chain joins TRBV11-2 to TRBJ2-3; a weak D match, TRBD2 (5 bases). The germline CDR1 and CDR2 sequences are SGHAT and FQNNGV. The V and J ends lost 3 bases and 4 bases respectively, with 14 bases between them. The CDR3 loop spans 15 amino acids. The CDR3 region is CASSFAPSSADTQYF. CDR3 coding DNA: TGTGCCAGCAGCTTCGCGCCTAGCAGCGCAGATACGCAGTATTTT.

The chain employs TRBV7-9 and TRBJ2-1, with D perhaps matching TRBD2 (6 bases). Germline CDR1 is SEHNR and CDR2 is FQNEAQ (reference sequence). Trimming cost V 3 bases and J 4 bases, with 16 bases left between them. There are 16 residues in the CDR3. The CDR3 DNA is TGTGCCAGCAGCTTGGCGGGAAACCCTCTGTACAATGAGCAGTTCTTC. Residues: CASSLAGNPLYNEQFF.

The chain has TRBV19 and TRBJ1-5; 8 nucleotides align to TRBD1. V lost 3 bases to trimming and J lost 6 bases; unmatched junction nucleotides: 7. The CDR3 runs 15 residues. Germline loops: CDR1 LNHDA, CDR2 SQIVND (reference sequence). The CDR3, as DNA: TGTGCCAGTAGTATGTGGACAGGGAGGGGTCAGCCCCAGCATTTT. Translating it yields CASSMWTGRGQPQHF. Full variable domain (rest looked up from reference TRBV19 and TRBJ1-5): DGGITQSPKYLFRKEGQNVTLSCEQNLNHDAMYWYRQDPGQGLRLIYYSQIVNDFQKGDIAEGYSVSREKKESFPLTVTSAQKNPTAFYLCASSMWTGRGQPQHFGDGTRLSIL.